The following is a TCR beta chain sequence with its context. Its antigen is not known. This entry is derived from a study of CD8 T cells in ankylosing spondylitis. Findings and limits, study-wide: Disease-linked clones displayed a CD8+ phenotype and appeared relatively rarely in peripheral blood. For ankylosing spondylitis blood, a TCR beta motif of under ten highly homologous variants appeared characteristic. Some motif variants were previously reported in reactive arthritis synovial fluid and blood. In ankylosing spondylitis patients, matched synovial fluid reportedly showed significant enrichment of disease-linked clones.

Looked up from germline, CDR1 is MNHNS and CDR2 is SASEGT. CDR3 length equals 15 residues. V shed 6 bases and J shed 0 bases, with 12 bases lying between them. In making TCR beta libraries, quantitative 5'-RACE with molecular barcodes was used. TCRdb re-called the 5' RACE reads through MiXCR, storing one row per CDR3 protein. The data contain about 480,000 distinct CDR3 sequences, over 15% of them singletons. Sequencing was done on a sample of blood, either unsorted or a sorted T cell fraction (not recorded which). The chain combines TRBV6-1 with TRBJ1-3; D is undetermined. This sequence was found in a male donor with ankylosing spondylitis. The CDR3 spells CASSHRRSSGNTIYF. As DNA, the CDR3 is TGTGCCAGCAGCCACCGACGGAGCTCTGGAAACACCATATATTTT.